This TCR beta chain comes out of a study of shared clonotypes between healthy human individuals. Per the study methods: Filtering differed, since immunoSEQ gave only junction sequences and no quality scores. Sequencing used immunoSEQ multiplex PCR; TCRdb keeps in-frame clones, though not all of them. The D gene and trimming were derived from the DNA, and the V and J assignments and clone size from that table. The sample has millions of clones; around nine tenths are singletons. Study donors comprised healthy, HIV-negative adults devoid of recent acute infection or vaccination. On this clone: The antigen is unknown.

V lost 2 bases and J lost 3, with 11 bases in between. CDR1 is MGHDK and CDR2 is SYGVNS in the germline V gene. This CDR3 region has 16 residues. Points from the study as a whole: Non-shared clonotypes were found to have lower generation probabilities than the clonotypes that were shared by all four of the sorted-subset donors.

Sequenced input: naive CD4+ T cells sorted from blood. The subset was: CD45RA+ positively selected. This rearrangement joins TRBV25-1 to TRBJ2-6; possibly TRBD1 or TRBD2 for D (5 bases each). The TCR comes from a man between 18 and 29 years old in good health. CDR3 sequence: CASSEGGLSGANVLTF. In DNA form, the CDR3 reads TGTGCCAGCAGTGAAGGGGGTTTGAGTGGGGCCAACGTCCTGACTTTC.